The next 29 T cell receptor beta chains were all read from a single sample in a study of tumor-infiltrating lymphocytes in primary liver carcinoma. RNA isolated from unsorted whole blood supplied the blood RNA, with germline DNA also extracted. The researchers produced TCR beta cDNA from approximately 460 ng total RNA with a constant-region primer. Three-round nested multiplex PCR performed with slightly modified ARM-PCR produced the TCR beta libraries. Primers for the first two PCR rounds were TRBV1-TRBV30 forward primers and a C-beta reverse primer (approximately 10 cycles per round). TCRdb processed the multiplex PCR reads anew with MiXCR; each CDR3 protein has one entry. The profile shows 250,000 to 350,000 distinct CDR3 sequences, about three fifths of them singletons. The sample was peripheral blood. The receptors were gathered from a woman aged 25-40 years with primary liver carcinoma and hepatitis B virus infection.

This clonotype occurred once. The CDR3: CASSEEGPVETQYF. The CDR3 DNA reads as TGTGCCAGCAGTGAAGAGGGACCAGTAGAGACCCAGTACTTC. The V gene is TRBV25-1, the J gene TRBJ2-5, with D tentatively TRBD1 or TRBD2 (5 bases each). Germline-derived CDR1 and CDR2 are MGHDK and SYGVNS. V gave up 2 bases and J gave up 4 bases, with 11 bases separating them. The CDR3 is 14 amino acids.

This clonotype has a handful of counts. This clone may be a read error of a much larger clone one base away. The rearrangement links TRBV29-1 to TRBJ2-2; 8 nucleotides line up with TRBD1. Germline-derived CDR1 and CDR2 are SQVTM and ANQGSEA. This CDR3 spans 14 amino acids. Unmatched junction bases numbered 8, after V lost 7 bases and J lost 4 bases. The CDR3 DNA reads TGCAGCGCCGGGGACAGGTCGAGCACCGGGGAGCTGTTTTTT. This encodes CSAGDRSSTGELFF.

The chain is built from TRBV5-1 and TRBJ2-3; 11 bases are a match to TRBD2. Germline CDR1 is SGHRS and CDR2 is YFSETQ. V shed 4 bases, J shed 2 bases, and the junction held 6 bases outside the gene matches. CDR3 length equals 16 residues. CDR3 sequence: CASSGRLAGTTDTQYF. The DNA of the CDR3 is TGCGCCAGCAGCGGGAGACTAGCGGGAACCACAGATACGCAGTATTTT.

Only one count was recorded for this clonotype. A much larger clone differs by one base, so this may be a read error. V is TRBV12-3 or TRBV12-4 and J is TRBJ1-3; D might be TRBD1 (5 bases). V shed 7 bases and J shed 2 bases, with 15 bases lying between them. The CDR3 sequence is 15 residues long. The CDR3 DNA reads TGTGCCAGCAATGCAACCGGGGGAACTGGAAACACCATATATTTT. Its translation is CASNATGGTGNTIYF.

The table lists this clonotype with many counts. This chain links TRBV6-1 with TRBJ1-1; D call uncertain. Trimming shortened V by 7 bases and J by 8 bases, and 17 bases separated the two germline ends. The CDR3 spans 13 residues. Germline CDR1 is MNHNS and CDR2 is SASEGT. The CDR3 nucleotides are TGTGCCAGCAAAGGCACCGAGAAGTTAGAAGCTTTCTTT. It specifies CASKGTEKLEAFF.

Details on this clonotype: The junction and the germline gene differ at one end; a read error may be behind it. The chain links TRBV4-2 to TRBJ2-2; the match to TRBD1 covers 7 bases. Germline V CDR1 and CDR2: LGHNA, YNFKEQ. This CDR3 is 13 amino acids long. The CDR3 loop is CVSKRTGAGELFF. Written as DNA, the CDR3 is TGTGTCAGCAAAAGGACAGGAGCCGGGGAGCTGTTTTTT.

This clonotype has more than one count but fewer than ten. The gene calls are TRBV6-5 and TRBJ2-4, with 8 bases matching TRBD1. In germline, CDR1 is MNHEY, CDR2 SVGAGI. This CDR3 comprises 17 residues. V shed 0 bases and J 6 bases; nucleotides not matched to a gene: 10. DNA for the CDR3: TGTGCCAGCAGTTACTCGAGAGACAGGGGACCACCAAACATTCAGTACTTC. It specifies CASSYSRDRGPPNIQYF.

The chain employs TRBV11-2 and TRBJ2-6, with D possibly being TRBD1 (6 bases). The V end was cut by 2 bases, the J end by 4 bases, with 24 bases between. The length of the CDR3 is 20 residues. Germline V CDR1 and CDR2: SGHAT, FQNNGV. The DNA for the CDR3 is TGTGCCAGCAGCTTAATCGGCTCGACAGGAAGGCCCGCCGGGGCCAACGTCCTGACTTTC. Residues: CASSLIGSTGRPAGANVLTF. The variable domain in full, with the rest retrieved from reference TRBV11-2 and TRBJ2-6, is EAGVAQSPRYKIIEKRQSVAFWCNPISGHATLYWYQQILGQGPKLLIQFQNNGVVDDSQLPKDRFSAERLKGVDSTLKIQPAKLEDSAVYLCASSLIGSTGRPAGANVLTFGAGSRLTVL.

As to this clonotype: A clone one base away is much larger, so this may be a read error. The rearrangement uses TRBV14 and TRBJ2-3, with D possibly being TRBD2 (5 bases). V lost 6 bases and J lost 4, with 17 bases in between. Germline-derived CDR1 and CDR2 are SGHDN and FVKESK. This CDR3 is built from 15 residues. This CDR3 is CASSNRVASSDTQYF. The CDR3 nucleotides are TGTGCCAGCAGTAATAGGGTCGCTAGCTCAGATACGCAGTATTTT.

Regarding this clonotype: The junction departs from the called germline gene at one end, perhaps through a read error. CDR3 coding DNA: TGTGCCAGCACCCGACCGGGACGCTACAAGCAGTATTTC. Its protein is CASTRPGRYKQYF. The chain carries TRBV5-6 and TRBJ2-7; the D call may be TRBD1 or TRBD2 (5 bases each). The CDR3 contains 13 residues. Germline V gene data show CDR1 as SGHDT and CDR2 as YYEEEE.

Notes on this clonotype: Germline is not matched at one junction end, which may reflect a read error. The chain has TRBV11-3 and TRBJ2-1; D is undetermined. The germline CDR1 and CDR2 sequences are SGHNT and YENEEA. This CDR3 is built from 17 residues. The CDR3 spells CASTLEGMAAVRDEQFF. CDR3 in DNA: TGTGCCAGCACCTTAGAAGGTATGGCAGCTGTTCGGGATGAGCAGTTCTTC.

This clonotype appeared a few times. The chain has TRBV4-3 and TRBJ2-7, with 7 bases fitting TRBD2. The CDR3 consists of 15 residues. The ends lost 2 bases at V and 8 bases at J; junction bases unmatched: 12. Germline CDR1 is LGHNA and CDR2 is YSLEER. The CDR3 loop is CASSQYAGVSYKQYF. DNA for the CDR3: TGCGCCAGCAGCCAATATGCGGGAGTCAGTTACAAGCAGTACTTC.

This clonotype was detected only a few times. The CDR3 region is CAIGREETQYF. CDR3 sequence (DNA): TGTGCCATCGGGAGGGAGGAGACCCAGTACTTC. J is TRBJ2-5 and V is TRBV10-3; TRBD2 agrees at 7 bases. V gave up 8 bases and J gave up 5 bases; unmatched junction bases: 2. The CDR3 contains 11 residues. CDR1 and CDR2 (germline): ENHRY, SYGVKD.

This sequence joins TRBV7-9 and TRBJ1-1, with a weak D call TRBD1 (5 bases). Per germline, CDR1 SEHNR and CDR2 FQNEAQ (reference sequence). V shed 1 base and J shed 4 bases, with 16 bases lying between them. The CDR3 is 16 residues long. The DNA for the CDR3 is TGTGCCAGCAGCTTAGGGGGATTGGGGGGGGGCACTGAAGCTTTCTTT. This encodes CASSLGGLGGGTEAFF.

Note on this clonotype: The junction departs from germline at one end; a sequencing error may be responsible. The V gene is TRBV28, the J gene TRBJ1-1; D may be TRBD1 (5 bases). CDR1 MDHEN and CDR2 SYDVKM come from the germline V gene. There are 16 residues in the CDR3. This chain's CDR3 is CASSDEGRLRNTQAFF. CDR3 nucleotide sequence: TGTGCCAGCAGTGATGAGGGGCGGTTGAGGAACACTCAAGCTTTCTTT. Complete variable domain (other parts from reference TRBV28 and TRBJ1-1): DVKVTQSSRYLVKRTGEKVFLECVQDMDHENMFWYRQDPGLGLRLIYFSYDVKMKEKGDIPEGYSVSREKKERFSLILESASTNQTSMYLCASSDEGRLRNTQAFFGQGTRLTVV.

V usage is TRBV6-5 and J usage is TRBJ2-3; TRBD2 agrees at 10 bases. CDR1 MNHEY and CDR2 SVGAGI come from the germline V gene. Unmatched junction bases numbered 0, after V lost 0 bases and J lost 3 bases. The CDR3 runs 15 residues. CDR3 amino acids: CASSYSSGRTDTQYF. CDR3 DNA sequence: TGTGCCAGCAGTTACTCTAGCGGGAGGACAGATACGCAGTATTTT.

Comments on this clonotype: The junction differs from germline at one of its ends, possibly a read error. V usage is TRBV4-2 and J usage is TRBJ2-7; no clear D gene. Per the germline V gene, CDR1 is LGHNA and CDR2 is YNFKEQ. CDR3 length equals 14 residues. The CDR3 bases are TGTGCCAGCACCCAAGGATTAGGTGACTACGAGCAGTACTTC. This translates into CASTQGLGDYEQYF.

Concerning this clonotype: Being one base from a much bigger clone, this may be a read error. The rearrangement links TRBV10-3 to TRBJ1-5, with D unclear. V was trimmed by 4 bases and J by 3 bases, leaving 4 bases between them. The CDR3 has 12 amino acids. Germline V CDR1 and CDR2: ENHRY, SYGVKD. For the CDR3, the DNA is TGTGCCATCAGTGCTATCAATCAGCCCCAGCATTTT. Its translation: CAISAINQPQHF.

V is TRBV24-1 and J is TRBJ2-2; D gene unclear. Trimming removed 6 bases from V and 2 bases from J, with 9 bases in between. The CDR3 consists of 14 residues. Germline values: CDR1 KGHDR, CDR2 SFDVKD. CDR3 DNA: TGTGCCACCAGTCCTCACCGAAACACCGGGGAGCTGTTTTTT. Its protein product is CATSPHRNTGELFF.

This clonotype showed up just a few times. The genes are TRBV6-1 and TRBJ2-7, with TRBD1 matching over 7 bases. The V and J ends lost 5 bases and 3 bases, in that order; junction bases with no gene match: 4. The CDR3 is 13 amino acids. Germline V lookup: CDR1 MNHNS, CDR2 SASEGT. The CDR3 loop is CASSTTGDYEQYF. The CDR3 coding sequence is TGTGCCAGCAGTACAACAGGGGACTACGAGCAGTACTTC.

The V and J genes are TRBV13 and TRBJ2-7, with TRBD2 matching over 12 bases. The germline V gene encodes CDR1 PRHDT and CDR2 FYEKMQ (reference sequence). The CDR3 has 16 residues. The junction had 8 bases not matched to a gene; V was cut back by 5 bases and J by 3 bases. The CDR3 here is CASSHRSSGRGYEQYF. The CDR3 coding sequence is TGTGCCAGCAGCCATCGTTCTAGCGGGAGGGGCTACGAGCAGTACTTC.

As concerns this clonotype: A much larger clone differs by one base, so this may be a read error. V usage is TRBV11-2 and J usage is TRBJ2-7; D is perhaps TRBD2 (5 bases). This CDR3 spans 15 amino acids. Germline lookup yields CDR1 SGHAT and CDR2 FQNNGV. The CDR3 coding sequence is TGTGCCAGCAGCCTGCATCCTGGGAGCCCCTACGGGCAGTACTTC. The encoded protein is CASSLHPGSPYGQYF.

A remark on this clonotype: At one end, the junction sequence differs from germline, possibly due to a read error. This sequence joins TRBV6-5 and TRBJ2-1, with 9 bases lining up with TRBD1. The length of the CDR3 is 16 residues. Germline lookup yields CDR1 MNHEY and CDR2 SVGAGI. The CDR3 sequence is CANSYTWTGVVNEQFF. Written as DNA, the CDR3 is TGTGCCAACAGTTACACTTGGACAGGGGTTGTAAATGAGCAGTTCTTC.

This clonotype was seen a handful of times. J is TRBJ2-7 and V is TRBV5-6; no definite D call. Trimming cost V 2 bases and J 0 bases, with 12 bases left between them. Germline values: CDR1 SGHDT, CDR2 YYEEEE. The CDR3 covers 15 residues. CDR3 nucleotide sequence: TGTGCCAGCAGCTTTGGATTATTCAGCTCCTACGAGCAGTACTTC. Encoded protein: CASSFGLFSSYEQYF.

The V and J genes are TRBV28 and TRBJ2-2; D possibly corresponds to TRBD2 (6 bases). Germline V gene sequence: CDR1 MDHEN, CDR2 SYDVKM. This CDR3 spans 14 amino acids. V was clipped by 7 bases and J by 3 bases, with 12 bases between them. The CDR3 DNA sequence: TGTGCCAGCATGAGGGGACTCGACACCGGGGAGCTGTTTTTT. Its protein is CASMRGLDTGELFF. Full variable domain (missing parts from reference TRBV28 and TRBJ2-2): DVKVTQSSRYLVKRTGEKVFLECVQDMDHENMFWYRQDPGLGLRLIYFSYDVKMKEKGDIPEGYSVSREKKERFSLILESASTNQTSMYLCASMRGLDTGELFFGEGSRLTVL.

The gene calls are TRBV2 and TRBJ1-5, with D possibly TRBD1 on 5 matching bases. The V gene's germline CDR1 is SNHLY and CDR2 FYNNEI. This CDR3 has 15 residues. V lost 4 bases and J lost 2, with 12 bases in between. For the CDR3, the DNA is TGTGCCAGCAGTGGCCCCGGGGGTGGCAATCAGCCCCAGCATTTT. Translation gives CASSGPGGGNQPQHF.

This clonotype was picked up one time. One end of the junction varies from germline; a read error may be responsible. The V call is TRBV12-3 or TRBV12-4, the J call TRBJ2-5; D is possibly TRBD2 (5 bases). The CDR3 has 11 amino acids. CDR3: CVSTPGETQYF. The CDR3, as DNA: TGTGTCAGCACCCCGGGGGAGACCCAGTACTTC.

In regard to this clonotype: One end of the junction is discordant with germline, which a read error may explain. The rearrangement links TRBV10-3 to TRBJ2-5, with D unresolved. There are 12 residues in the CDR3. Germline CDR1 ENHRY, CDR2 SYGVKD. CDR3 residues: CAISGSQEIQYF. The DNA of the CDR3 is TGTGCCATCAGTGGAAGCCAAGAGATCCAGTACTTC.

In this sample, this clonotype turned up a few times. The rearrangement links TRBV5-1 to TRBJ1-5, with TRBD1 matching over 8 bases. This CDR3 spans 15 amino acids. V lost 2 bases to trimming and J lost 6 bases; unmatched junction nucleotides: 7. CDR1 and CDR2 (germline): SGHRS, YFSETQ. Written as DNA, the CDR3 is TGCGCCAGCAGCTTCACAGGGGGAACTGGTCAGCCCCAGCATTTT. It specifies CASSFTGGTGQPQHF.